Here is one T cell receptor (beta chain) with its context. Its cognate antigen is unknown. A junction end diverges from the germline sequence, so it may reflect a read error. The record originates from a study of early T cells in non-severe SARS-CoV-2 infection. Overall study context: Sequencing input comprised bulk RNA from unsorted whole blood; chain pairing was not available.

CDR3 length: 19 residues. Germline V CDR1 and CDR2: MDHEN, SYDVKM. Whole-study findings and limits: Anti-spike CD8 specificities were favored by VDJdb matching, whose results missed private and CD4 specificities.

Molecules of cDNA were individually given unique molecular identifiers that were attached to them. TCRdb processed the 5' RACE reads anew with MiXCR; each CDR3 protein has one entry. The sample lists roughly 100,000 distinct CDR3 sequences; about an eighth were seen once. The sample consisted of whole blood. J is TRBJ2-4 and V is TRBV28; D is perhaps TRBD2 (6 bases). The sequence was collected from an adult who was a healthcare worker with PCR-confirmed SARS-CoV-2 infection or an uninfected control (not recorded which). The CDR3: CVSSAPGAMIGSAKNIQYF. The CDR3 DNA reads as TGTGTCAGCAGCGCGCCGGGAGCGATGATAGGATCAGCCAAAAACATTCAGTACTTC.